This T cell receptor beta chain was captured by sequencing in a study of PD-L1 blockade in urothelial cancer. Trimming shortened V by 2 bases and J by 7 bases, and 9 bases separated the two germline ends. There are 14 residues in the CDR3. Germline V CDR1 and CDR2: WNHNN, SYGVQD (reference sequence). This clone has more than one count but fewer than ten. The data were produced by immunoSEQ multiplex PCR, yet TCRdb's version contains in-frame clones alone and is incomplete. The profile shows about 38,000 clones, around four fifths of them singletons. Sequencing used PBMCs, obtained around atezolizumab (anti-PD-L1) treatment. This receptor was taken from a man in his fifties or sixties with urothelial cancer. V is TRBV10-1 and J is TRBJ1-6, with TRBD1 as a possible D gene (6 bases). The CDR3 loop is CASSEGQMNSPLHF. The CDR3, as DNA: TGCGCCAGCAGTGAGGGACAGATGAATTCACCCCTCCACTTT.